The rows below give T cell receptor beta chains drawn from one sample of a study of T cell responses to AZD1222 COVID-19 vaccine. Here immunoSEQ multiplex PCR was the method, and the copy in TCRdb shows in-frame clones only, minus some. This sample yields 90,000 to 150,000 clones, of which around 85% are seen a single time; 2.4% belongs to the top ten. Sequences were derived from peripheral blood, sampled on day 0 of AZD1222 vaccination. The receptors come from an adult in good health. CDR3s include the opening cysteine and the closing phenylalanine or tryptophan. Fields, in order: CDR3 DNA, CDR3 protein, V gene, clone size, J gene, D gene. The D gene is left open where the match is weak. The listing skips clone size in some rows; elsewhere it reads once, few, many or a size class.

TGTGCCAGCAGCTGGGGGACAGGACGTGGACAGCCCCAGCATTTT,CASSWGTGRGQPQHF,TRBV28,.,TRBJ1-5,TRBD1
TGTGCCAGCAGCCAAGAGCCGGGACTCTACGAGCAGTACTTC,CASSQEPGLYEQYF,TRBV4-2,.,TRBJ2-7,.
TGTGCCAGCAGACTAGCGGAGAGGGACCCCTACGAGCAGTACTTC,CASRLAERDPYEQYF,TRBV6-7,.,TRBJ2-7,TRBD2
TGTGCCAGCAGCTTATTGGGGACAGATACGCAGTATTTT,CASSLLGTDTQYF,TRBV7-3,.,TRBJ2-3,.
TGTGCCAGTAGTATACAGGGGGGTAGCACAGATACGCAGTATTTT,CASSIQGGSTDTQYF,TRBV19,.,TRBJ2-3,.
TGTGCCAGCATGACCGGACAGGGTAGAGGCAATGAGCAGTTCTTC,CASMTGQGRGNEQFF,TRBV27,.,TRBJ2-1,TRBD1
TGTGCCAGTAGTTCCGGGACGTACACTGAAGCTTTCTTT,CASSSGTYTEAFF,TRBV19,.,TRBJ1-1,.
TGCGCCAGCAGCCCAGGGACAGGGGGAGGCTACGAGCAGTACTTC,CASSPGTGGGYEQYF,TRBV5-1,.,TRBJ2-7,TRBD1
TGTGCCAGCAGCTTAATAACGGGAAACACCATATATTTT,CASSLITGNTIYF,TRBV7-8,few,TRBJ1-3,.
TGTGCCAGCAGTCCCTCGGGACAGGGCAACACTGAAGCTTTCTTT,CASSPSGQGNTEAFF,TRBV6-5,.,TRBJ1-1,TRBD1
TGTGCCACCAGCAGGGAAATGACAGGAACTAATGAAAAACTGTTTTTT,CATSREMTGTNEKLFF,TRBV15,.,TRBJ1-4,.
TGTGCCAGCGGGGGCGGTGGGACAGGGCCATCGGAGACCCAGTACTTC,CASGGGGTGPSETQYF,TRBV28,once,TRBJ2-5,TRBD1
TGTGCCAGCAGCTTCGGGTTTCCCCCCTACGAGCAGTACTTC,CASSFGFPPYEQYF,TRBV7-9,.,TRBJ2-7,.
TGTGCCAGCAGCTTAGGGGGGGCCGGCTACGAGCAGTACTTC,CASSLGGAGYEQYF,TRBV7-9,.,TRBJ2-7,.
TGCAGCGTTGACGCTAGCGGAGTATACAATGAGCAGTTCTTC,CSVDASGVYNEQFF,TRBV29-1,.,TRBJ2-1,TRBD2
TGTGCCAGCAGTTTACAGACGGATACGCAGTATTTT,CASSLQTDTQYF,TRBV28,.,TRBJ2-3,.
TGTGCCAGCACCTCCGGGACAGGGATCTATGGCTACACCTTC,CASTSGTGIYGYTF,TRBV19,.,TRBJ1-2,TRBD1
TGTGCCAGCAGCCAAGGAAGGGTCCGGGGTACTGAAGCTTTCTTT,CASSQGRVRGTEAFF,TRBV3-1/TRBV3-2,.,TRBJ1-1,.
TGTGCCAGCGCGGGGGCAGGGGAAAAACTGTTTTTT,CASAGAGEKLFF,TRBV11-2,.,TRBJ1-4,.
TGCGCCAGCAGCTTGGAGCTAGCGGGAGTGGAGCAGTACTTC,CASSLELAGVEQYF,TRBV5-1,.,TRBJ2-7,TRBD2
TGTGCCAGCACCACACTAGCGGGAGTTTACACCGGGGAGCTGTTTTTT,CASTTLAGVYTGELFF,TRBV3-1/TRBV3-2,few,TRBJ2-2,TRBD2
TGTGCCAGCAGCTCGACAGGGGTGGATCCATCGAACACCTTC,CASSSTGVDPSNTF,TRBV5-6,.,TRBJ1-2,TRBD1
TGTGCCAGCAGTAAGCCGACAAATTCCTACAATGAGCAGTTCTTC,CASSKPTNSYNEQFF,TRBV5-6,.,TRBJ2-1,.
TGTGCCAGCAGCCAAGATAGCGGGGCCGGAAATTCACCCCTCCACTTT,CASSQDSGAGNSPLHF,TRBV4-2,.,TRBJ1-6,.
TGTGCCAGCAAAGAGGGCCTGTACGGCTACACCTTC,CASKEGLYGYTF,TRBV6-5,.,TRBJ1-2,.
TGTGCCATTCATCGACTAACAGGGGGCGGGAATCAGCCCCAGCATTTT,CAIHRLTGGGNQPQHF,TRBV28,.,TRBJ1-5,TRBD1
TGTGCCAGCAGCATCTCGGGCAACTTCGAAAAACTGTTTTTT,CASSISGNFEKLFF,TRBV6-5,.,TRBJ1-4,.
TGTGCCAGTAGAAAAACAGGGTTTGCTAACTATGGCTACACCTTC,CASRKTGFANYGYTF,TRBV19,.,TRBJ1-2,.
TGTGCCAGTAGTATTTCCAAACAAGAGACCCAGTACTTC,CASSISKQETQYF,TRBV19,.,TRBJ2-5,.
TGTGCCGGAGAGGGACAGGGCAAATCCCCCGGGGAGCTGTTTTTT,CAGEGQGKSPGELFF,TRBV3-1/TRBV3-2,.,TRBJ2-2,TRBD1
TGTGCCAGCAGTGAAGAGAAGAGAGGGGCCAACGTCCTGACTTTC,CASSEEKRGANVLTF,TRBV2,.,TRBJ2-6,.
TGTGCCAGCAGTTCTGGACGTACAGAGCAGTACTTC,CASSSGRTEQYF,TRBV28,.,TRBJ2-7,.
TGTGCCAGCAGTCCGGGGGGGGGCTCCTACAATGAGCAGTTCTTC,CASSPGGGSYNEQFF,TRBV28,.,TRBJ2-1,TRBD2
TGTGCCAGCAGCCAAGGGACAGGGTTGGCCGGGGAGCTGTTTTTT,CASSQGTGLAGELFF,TRBV3-1/TRBV3-2,.,TRBJ2-2,TRBD1
TGTGCCAGTAGTGCGCACCCGGGACAGGGAGCGGATGAGCAGTTCTTC,CASSAHPGQGADEQFF,TRBV19,.,TRBJ2-1,TRBD1
TGTGCCAGCACCAGTACGGACACTTATGGCTACACCTTC,CASTSTDTYGYTF,TRBV28,.,TRBJ1-2,.
TGTGCCAGTAGTATAGATAGCGCAGAGACCCAGTACTTC,CASSIDSAETQYF,TRBV19,.,TRBJ2-5,.
TGTGCCAGCAGCGTAATGGGTGGCACTGAAGCTTTCTTT,CASSVMGGTEAFF,TRBV11-2,once,TRBJ1-1,.
TGTGCCAGCAGTGAGTCAAGTGGGACAGGGGGCTACGAGCAGTACTTC,CASSESSGTGGYEQYF,TRBV6-1,.,TRBJ2-7,TRBD1
TGTGCCAGCAGTTTACCGGGACAGGGACCCTACGAGCAGTACTTC,CASSLPGQGPYEQYF,TRBV27,.,TRBJ2-7,TRBD1
TGTGCCAGCAGGTACCCCGGGACTAGCGATGAGAATGAGCAGTTCTTC,CASRYPGTSDENEQFF,TRBV2,.,TRBJ2-1,TRBD2
TGCGCCAGCAGCTTGAGGGGACTAGCGGGGGACTACGAGCAGTACTTC,CASSLRGLAGDYEQYF,TRBV5-1,.,TRBJ2-7,TRBD2
TGTGCCAGTAGTATAGGGAATCCCTGGGATGAGCAGTTCTTC,CASSIGNPWDEQFF,TRBV19,.,TRBJ2-1,.
TGCGCCAGCAGCTTGGACCAAGGGCACACAGATACGCAGTATTTT,CASSLDQGHTDTQYF,TRBV5-1,.,TRBJ2-3,.
TGTGCCAGCTCACCACTGGGACAGACCGGGGAGACCCAGTACTTC,CASSPLGQTGETQYF,TRBV18,.,TRBJ2-5,TRBD1
TGTGCCAGAAGCTCCTACTTGGGGGAGGGTGATACGCAGTATTTT,CARSSYLGEGDTQYF,TRBV5-3,.,TRBJ2-3,TRBD2
TGTGCCAGCAGCCCGAGACAGGGATTCACAGATACGCAGTATTTT,CASSPRQGFTDTQYF,TRBV7-2,.,TRBJ2-3,TRBD1
TGTGCCAGCAGCCCCCGGGCGGGTAACACCTACGAGCAGTACTTC,CASSPRAGNTYEQYF,TRBV6-5,.,TRBJ2-7,.
TGTGCCAGCGGACCGGGACTAGAGTCCTACGAGCAGTACTTC,CASGPGLESYEQYF,TRBV27,.,TRBJ2-7,TRBD2
TGTGCTAGTGGTTTGGGGGGAAACACCGGGGAGCTGTTTTTT,CASGLGGNTGELFF,TRBV12-5,.,TRBJ2-2,.
TGTGCCACCAGTGACCCGAGTCTAGCGGGAGCTCTGACCGGGGAGCTGTTTTTT,CATSDPSLAGALTGELFF,TRBV24-1,.,TRBJ2-2,TRBD2
TGCGCCAGCAGTCAGGGGGGTACAGATACGCAGTATTTT,CASSQGGTDTQYF,TRBV10-2,.,TRBJ2-3,.
TGTGCCAGCAGAGAGGGGGTCGGGCAGTACTTC,CASREGVGQYF,TRBV2,few,TRBJ2-7,.
TGTGCCAGCAGGCAGACAAGGAACACTGAAGCTTTCTTT,CASRQTRNTEAFF,TRBV6-5,.,TRBJ1-1,.
TGTGCCAGCAATGGGGGAGCCGATAATTCACCCCTCCACTTT,CASNGGADNSPLHF,TRBV25-1,.,TRBJ1-6,.
TGTGCCAGCAGCACAGACAGGGCCTCTGGGGCCAACGTCCTGACTTTC,CASSTDRASGANVLTF,TRBV7-2,.,TRBJ2-6,TRBD1